This is a list of T cell receptor beta chains from one sample in a study of human T cells and chemical hapten exposure. MiXCR, applied by TCRdb to the RACE reads, yields one record per CDR3 protein. Seen here are 75,000 to 90,000 distinct CDR3 sequences, 9.5% to 14% observed once, and the top ten hold about 3.5%. The source material was whole blood, sampled in connection with sensitization to the hapten diphenylcyclopropenone (DPC). These receptors all come from a woman in her 50s with alopecia areata. Some clones in this sample may be carry-over from other donors' samples. The CDR3 runs from the conserved cysteine through the conserved F or W. The D gene is left open where the match is weak. Only part of the rows carry a size: once, few, many, or a class if the clone is expanded.

-	TRBV19	once	TRBJ1-1	CASSIPKGWNTEAFF	TGTGCCAGTAGTATTCCCAAGGGGTGGAACACTGAAGCTTTCTTT
TRBD1	TRBV5-5	many	TRBJ1-2	CASSGQASSNYGYTF	TGTGCCAGCAGTGGACAGGCCTCAAGTAACTATGGCTACACCTTC
-	TRBV5-4	many	TRBJ2-7	CASSAGQAYEQYF	TGTGCCAGCAGCGCTGGTCAAGCCTACGAGCAGTACTTC
-	TRBV14	few	TRBJ2-7	CASSRAATFYYEQYF	TGTGCCAGCAGCCGAGCGGCAACCTTTTACTACGAGCAGTACTTC
TRBD1	TRBV12-3/TRBV12-4	many	TRBJ1-4	CASSPWDREEEKLFF	TGTGCCAGCAGTCCTTGGGACAGGGAAGAAGAAAAACTGTTTTTT
-	TRBV6-1	large	TRBJ2-5	CASSEASLDPETQYF	TGTGCCAGCAGTGAAGCGAGTCTCGACCCCGAGACCCAGTACTTC
-	TRBV11-2	-	TRBJ1-6	CASSLDRQDNSPLHF	TGTGCCAGCAGCTTAGATCGACAGGATAATTCACCCCTCCACTTT
-	TRBV11-2	-	TRBJ2-5	CASSLDVWLAKTQYF	TGTGCCAGCAGCTTAGATGTGTGGCTAGCTAAGACCCAGTACTTC
TRBD2	TRBV6-1	many	TRBJ2-7	CASIPTSGVFSYEQYF	TGTGCCAGCATTCCGACTAGCGGGGTTTTCTCCTACGAGCAGTACTTC
-	TRBV28	many	TRBJ1-1	CASSSSLRGTPYTEAFF	TGTGCCAGCAGTTCAAGCTTAAGGGGGACGCCCTACACTGAAGCTTTCTTT
TRBD1	TRBV27	once	TRBJ1-4	CASRTQGATNEKLFF	TGTGCCAGCAGAACACAGGGGGCGACTAATGAAAAACTGTTTTTT
-	TRBV28	few	TRBJ2-7	CASQYWGRGDEQYF	TGTGCCAGCCAATACTGGGGCAGGGGCGACGAGCAGTACTTC
-	TRBV19	many	TRBJ2-7	CASSTGHSRAYEQYF	TGTGCCAGTAGTACGGGACATAGTCGCGCCTACGAGCAGTACTTC
-	TRBV2	many	TRBJ1-5	CASMRGLSNQPQHF	TGTGCCAGCATGCGGGGGCTGAGCAATCAGCCCCAGCATTTT
-	TRBV10-3	few	TRBJ2-7	CAISERQYYEQYF	TGTGCCATCAGTGAGAGACAGTATTACGAGCAGTACTTC
-	TRBV5-5	many	TRBJ1-4	CASSLVQGPGNEKLFF	TGTGCCAGCAGCTTGGTCCAGGGGCCTGGTAATGAAAAACTGTTTTTT
-	TRBV25-1	few	TRBJ1-4	CASRDDEKLFF	TGTGCCAGCAGGGATGATGAAAAACTGTTTTTT
-	TRBV29-1	-	TRBJ1-1	CSVELGGRGNTEAFF	TGCAGCGTTGAGCTCGGCGGAAGAGGGAACACTGAAGCTTTCTTT
-	TRBV10-3	many	TRBJ1-3	CAISDGTYTIYF	TGTGCCATCAGCGACGGGACCTACACCATATATTTT
-	TRBV2	many	TRBJ2-1	CASHRYNEQFF	TGTGCCAGTCACAGGTACAATGAGCAGTTCTTC
-	TRBV7-2	few	TRBJ2-5	CASSPNRAETQYF	TGTGCCAGCAGCCCGAACAGGGCTGAGACCCAGTACTTC
-	TRBV18	many	TRBJ1-1	CASSPRPALGNTEAFF	TGTGCCAGCTCACCAAGGCCAGCCCTAGGGAACACTGAAGCTTTCTTT
TRBD2	TRBV14	many	TRBJ2-2	CASSQLLAGVTGELFF	TGTGCCAGCAGCCAACTGCTCGCGGGAGTGACCGGGGAGCTGTTTTTT
-	TRBV5-6	-	TRBJ2-6	CASSRGRSGANVLTF	TGTGCCAGCAGCCGTGGAAGATCTGGGGCCAACGTCCTGACTTTC
-	TRBV28	-	TRBJ2-7	CASSLLVGSSSYEQYF	TGTGCCAGCAGTTTACTCGTCGGGTCGAGCTCCTACGAGCAGTACTTC
TRBD2	TRBV9	many	TRBJ2-1	CASSPGLAGSSSYNEQFF	TGTGCCAGCAGCCCCGGACTAGCGGGGTCCAGCTCCTACAATGAGCAGTTCTTC
TRBD1	TRBV7-9	-	TRBJ2-3	CASSTRQGLGTDTQYF	TGTGCCAGCAGCACTCGACAGGGATTAGGCACAGATACGCAGTATTTT